This TCR beta chain was obtained from a study of blood T cells in healthy people across ages. General study points: Long-lived donors carried more naive CD4+ cells and greater diversity than aged donors. Reliance upon unsorted PBMCs precluded definitive naive versus antigen-experienced comparison. A roughly linear age-dependent decrease characterized TCR beta diversity per million T cells.

CDR3 length: 14 residues. The germline CDR1 and CDR2 sequences are LGHNA and YNFKEQ. Together with a sample-barcoded 5' primer, a J-beta primer mix was included in a second PCR lasting about 6 to 11 cycles. MiXCR was run by TCRdb on the 5' RACE reads, yielding one entry per CDR3 protein. The data hold around 620,000 distinct CDR3 sequences, with 27% observed a single time. Only a few counts were recorded for this clonotype. Its target is unknown. What was sequenced was blood. This receptor was identified in a woman in her 70s in good health. The chain carries TRBV4-2 and TRBJ2-1; TRBD2 aligns across 8 bases. The closer fit of TRBJ2-5 to the DNA end suggests the J call may be wrong. CDR3 residues: CASSQESGGETQYF. Written as DNA, the CDR3 is TGTGCCAGCAGCCAAGAATCGGGGGGGGAGACCCAGTACTTC.